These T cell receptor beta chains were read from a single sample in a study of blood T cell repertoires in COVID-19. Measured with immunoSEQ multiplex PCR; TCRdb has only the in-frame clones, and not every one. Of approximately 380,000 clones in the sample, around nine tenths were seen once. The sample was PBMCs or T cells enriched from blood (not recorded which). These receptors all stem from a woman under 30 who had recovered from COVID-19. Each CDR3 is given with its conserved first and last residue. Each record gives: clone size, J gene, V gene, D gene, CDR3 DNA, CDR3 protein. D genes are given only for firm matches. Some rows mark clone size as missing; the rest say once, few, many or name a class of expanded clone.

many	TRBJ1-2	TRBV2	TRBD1	TGTGCCAGCAGTCAGGACAGGCTCTATGGCTACACCTTC	CASSQDRLYGYTF
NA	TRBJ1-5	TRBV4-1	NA	TGCGCCAGCAGCCAAGTTCCAGGGAATCAGCCCCAGCATTTT	CASSQVPGNQPQHF
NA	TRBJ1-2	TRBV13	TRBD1	TGTGCCAGCAGCTTAGCCGGGACAGGGCATGGCTACACCTTC	CASSLAGTGHGYTF
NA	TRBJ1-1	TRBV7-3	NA	TGTGCCAGCAGCTTAACGAGAAACGTTTTTATGAACACTGAAGCTTTCTTT	CASSLTRNVFMNTEAFF
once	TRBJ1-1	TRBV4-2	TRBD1	TGTGCCAGCAGCCTGGGACAGGGGGTTGACACTGAAGCTTTCTTT	CASSLGQGVDTEAFF
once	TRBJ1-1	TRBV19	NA	TGTGCCAGTAGTTACCAGATCAACACTGAAGCTTTCTTT	CASSYQINTEAFF
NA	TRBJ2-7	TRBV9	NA	TGTGCCAGCAGCCCGGGGTTGGGGGCCCACTACGAGCAGTACTTC	CASSPGLGAHYEQYF
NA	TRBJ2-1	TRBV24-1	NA	TGTGCCACCAGTGCCTCGGACGGGAGCTCCTACAATGAGCAGTTCTTC	CATSASDGSSYNEQFF
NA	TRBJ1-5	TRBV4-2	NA	TGTGCCAGCAGCCAAGTTCAGGGCTTAAGTCAGCCCCAGCATTTT	CASSQVQGLSQPQHF
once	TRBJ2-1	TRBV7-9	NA	TGTGCCAGCCGCTTGAGTAAATCAGGGTACAATGAGCAGTTCTTC	CASRLSKSGYNEQFF
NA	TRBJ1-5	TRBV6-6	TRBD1	TGTGCCAGCAGAGGGGACAGGGTTTATCAGCCCCAGCATTTT	CASRGDRVYQPQHF
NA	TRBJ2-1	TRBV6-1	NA	TGTGCCAGCAGTGGGGAACAGAGGGCGGTCTCCCTAAATGAGCAGTTCTTC	CASSGEQRAVSLNEQFF
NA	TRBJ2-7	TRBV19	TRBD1	TGTGCCAGTACCCCTTCACAGGGGCAGTCCTACGAGCAGTACTTC	CASTPSQGQSYEQYF
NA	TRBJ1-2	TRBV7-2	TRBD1	TGTGCCAGCAGCCCCGGGACAGGGGGCCACTATGGCTACACCTTC	CASSPGTGGHYGYTF
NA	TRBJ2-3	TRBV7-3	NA	TGTGCCAGCAGCCACCAACTAGCTCCGACAGATACGCAGTATTTT	CASSHQLAPTDTQYF
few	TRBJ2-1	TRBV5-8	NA	TGTGCCAGCAGCTGGTCCGCAGGGGAAGAGTTCTTC	CASSWSAGEEFF
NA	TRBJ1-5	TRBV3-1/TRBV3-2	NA	TGTGCCAGCAGCCAAGAGGGGACACTGACGAATCAGCCCCAGCATTTT	CASSQEGTLTNQPQHF
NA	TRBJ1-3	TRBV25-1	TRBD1	TGTGCCAGCAGTGAGAAGGGACAGGGGCGAAACACCATATATTTT	CASSEKGQGRNTIYF